This TCR beta chain was sequenced during a study of T-cell memory formation after mild COVID-19. Study-level points and caveats: Whether day 37 second-wave clones are SARS-CoV-2-specific was not confirmed.

MiXCR was run by TCRdb on the 5' RACE reads, yielding one entry per CDR3 protein. The sample lists more than 300,000 distinct CDR3 sequences; roughly 13% were seen once. On this clonotype itself: The antigen is undetermined.

Germline CDR1 MGHRA, CDR2 YSYEKL. The CDR3 has 14 residues. Trimming took 0 bases from V and 8 from J, leaving 11 bases between them. The sequence derives from a man aged 18 to 29 who had mild COVID-19 (a few samples of this study predate the infection). Cell type and time point are not known. The rearrangement joins TRBV4-1 to TRBJ2-1, with a possible D match to TRBD1 (5 bases). Sequencing was performed on PBMCs or a T cell subset sorted from them (not recorded which). CDR3 coding DNA: TGCGCCAGCAGCCAAGACAGGGTAGGGCATGAGCAGTTCTTC. Protein product: CASSQDRVGHEQFF.